The source of this T cell receptor (beta chain) is a study of PD-L1 blockade in urothelial cancer. Across the whole study: It was in 2014 that patients started atezolizumab at 1,200 mg intravenously every 3 weeks. Of around 31 patients, almost 26 were males with bladder-origin urothelial cancer. Study findings and constraints: A below-median TCR clonality in blood before treatment predicted better survival.

With regard to this clone: Its antigen is unidentified.

Specified time point: peripheral blood 6 weeks after treatment start. Each patient contributed between 1 and 8 total time points of blood mononuclear cells, pretreatment and during treatment. Trimming at V came to 3 bases and at J to 5 bases, leaving 7 bases not matched to a gene. The V gene's germline CDR1 is SGHTA and CDR2 FQGNSA. This CDR3 is built from 15 residues. Measured with immunoSEQ multiplex PCR; TCRdb has only the in-frame clones, and not every one. The table lists 48,000 or so clones, 86% of them singletons. The sample was PBMCs, taken around atezolizumab (anti-PD-L1) treatment. The TCR originated in a man between 60 and 75 years old with urothelial cancer. This chain links TRBV7-2 with TRBJ2-5; 9 bases fit TRBD2. The CDR3 bases are TGTGCCAGCAGCTTGAGGGCTAGCGGGGCTGAGACCCAGTACTTC. Translated: CASSLRASGAETQYF.